The 6 T cell receptor beta chains below all came from one sample that was sequenced in a study of T cells in Graves' hyperthyroidism and ophthalmopathy. TCR beta CDR3 regions were amplified from RNA transcripts. The HTBI primer set served for first-round RT-PCR of the TCR CDR3. TCRdb used MiXCR to reprocess the multiplex PCR reads, holding one entry per CDR3 protein. The sample yields 350,000 to 400,000 distinct CDR3 sequences, approximately 15% seen once. Sequencing was carried out using blood. These receptors were collected from a woman aged 25 to 39 with Graves' hyperthyroidism.

This clonotype was observed a handful of times. V is TRBV5-4 and J is TRBJ2-5; 7 bases line up with TRBD1. V lost 5 bases, J lost 5 bases, and 6 bases stayed unmatched. The CDR3 is made up of 13 amino acids. Germline V gives CDR1 SGHNT, CDR2 YYREEE (reference sequence). In DNA form, the CDR3 reads TGTGCCAGCAGACACCGGGACAGTGAGACCCAGTACTTC. This encodes CASRHRDSETQYF.

This clonotype was detected only a few times. This sequence joins TRBV5-6 and TRBJ2-4; possible D gene TRBD2, 5 bases. V shed 0 bases and J shed 8 bases, with 24 bases lying between them. Germline V CDR1 and CDR2: SGHDT, YYEEEE. The CDR3 runs to 18 residues. As DNA, the CDR3 is TGTGCCAGCAGCTTGGAAGTAGCTCCAGGAGGCGCAAAGGACATTCAGTACTTC. Protein product: CASSLEVAPGGAKDIQYF.

This clonotype was recorded a few times. The chain joins TRBV5-1 to TRBJ2-3; the match to TRBD2 covers 8 bases. Per the germline V gene, CDR1 is SGHRS and CDR2 is YFSETQ. This CDR3 comprises 13 residues. V dropped 5 bases and J dropped 6; count of bases not matched to a gene: 5. DNA for the CDR3: TGCGCCAGCAGTCAGACTAGCGAGGATACGCAGTATTTT. Residues: CASSQTSEDTQYF.

This clonotype appeared a few times. This rearrangement joins TRBV19 to TRBJ1-5; 7 bases are shared with TRBD1. The CDR3 has 13 residues. V gave up 7 bases and J gave up 7 bases; unmatched junction bases: 7. The V gene's germline CDR1 is LNHDA and CDR2 SQIVND (reference sequence). The CDR3 DNA follows: TGTGCCAGTAATGAAATAGGGGGCCAGCCCCAGCATTTT. It translates to CASNEIGGQPQHF. Variable domain in full (rest from reference TRBV19 and TRBJ1-5): DGGITQSPKYLFRKEGQNVTLSCEQNLNHDAMYWYRQDPGQGLRLIYYSQIVNDFQKGDIAEGYSVSREKKESFPLTVTSAQKNPTAFYLCASNEIGGQPQHFGDGTRLSIL.

This clonotype has ten or more counts. The chain links TRBV12-3 or TRBV12-4 to TRBJ2-1; no clear D. Trimming removed 3 bases from V and 4 bases from J, with 7 bases in between. CDR3 length: 13 residues. In DNA, the CDR3 is TGTGCCAGCAGTTTTTACGGTTACAATGAGCAGTTCTTC. As protein: CASSFYGYNEQFF.

With regard to this clonotype: A much larger clone sits a single nucleotide away, making a read error possible. The CDR3 ends on some other residue instead of the conserved phenylalanine or tryptophan, so this is likely a read error. The chain carries TRBV7-2 and TRBJ2-1; 11 bases match TRBD1. Germline loops: CDR1 SGHTA, CDR2 FQGNSA. V shed 1 base and J 8 bases; nucleotides not matched to a gene: 4. The CDR3 is made up of 15 amino acids. CDR3 residues: CASSLVGQGGYEQFL. For the CDR3, the DNA is TGTGCCAGCAGCTTAGTGGGACAGGGGGGTTATGAGCAGTTCCTC.